Sequencing of this T cell receptor (beta chain) was carried out in a study of T-cell reconstitution after alpha-beta-depleted transplantation in children. This clonotype was detected ten times or more. What it binds is not known. The TCRbeta library was prepared with unique molecular identifiers. TCRdb ran MiXCR on the PCR reads and lists one entry per CDR3 protein. The data contain under 70,000 distinct CDR3 sequences, approximately 11% of them singletons. The CDR3 has 15 amino acids. The V gene lost 1 base and the J gene lost 7 bases, with 15 bases spanning the gap. In germline, CDR1 is SGHRS, CDR2 YFSETQ. Study results and caveats: About two months after transplant, alpha-beta T cells reportedly came from several hundred expanded graft clones. It was surviving recipient T cells and thymic progenitors that gave some patients high TCRbeta diversity at day 60. A year post-transplant, T-cell counts and diversity derived mostly from newly produced T cells.

Sequencing used PBMCs, obtained before TCRalphabeta/CD19-depleted stem cell transplant. The rearrangement links TRBV5-1 to TRBJ2-1; a weak D match, TRBD1 (7 bases). This receptor was taken from a boy aged 5-17 years with acute myeloid leukemia, due to receive a stem cell transplant. The CDR3 DNA follows: TGCGCCAGCAGCTTGTGGAGGGGGCTGACTAATGAGCAGTTCTTC. As protein: CASSLWRGLTNEQFF.